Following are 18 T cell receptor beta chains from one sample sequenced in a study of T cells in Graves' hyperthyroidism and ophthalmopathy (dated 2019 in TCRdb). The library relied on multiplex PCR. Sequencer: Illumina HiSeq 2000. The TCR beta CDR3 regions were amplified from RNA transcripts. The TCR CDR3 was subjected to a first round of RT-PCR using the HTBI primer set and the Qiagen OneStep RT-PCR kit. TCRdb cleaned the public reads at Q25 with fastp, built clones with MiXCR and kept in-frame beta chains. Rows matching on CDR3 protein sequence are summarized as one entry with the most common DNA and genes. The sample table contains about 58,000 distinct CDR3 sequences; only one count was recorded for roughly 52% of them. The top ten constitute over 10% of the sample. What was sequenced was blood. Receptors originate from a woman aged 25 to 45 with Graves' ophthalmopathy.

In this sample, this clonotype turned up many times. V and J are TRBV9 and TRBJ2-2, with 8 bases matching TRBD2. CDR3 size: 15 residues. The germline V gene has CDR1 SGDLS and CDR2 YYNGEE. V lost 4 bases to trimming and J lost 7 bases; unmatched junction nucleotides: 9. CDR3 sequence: CASSQASGSIGELFF. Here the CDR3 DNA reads TGTGCCAGCAGCCAGGCTAGCGGGTCTATCGGGGAGCTGTTTTTT.

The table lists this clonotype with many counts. DNA of the CDR3: TGTGCCAGCAGCGTGGGGACGTGGAGTCCTTCCTATGAAAAACTGTTTTTT. It encodes CASSVGTWSPSYEKLFF. The chain uses TRBV5-5 and TRBJ1-4, with TRBD1 as a possible D gene (5 bases). CDR1 SGHKS and CDR2 YYEKEE come from the germline V gene (reference sequence). With 4 bases removed from V and 6 bases from J, the gap between germline ends came to 22 bases. The CDR3 is 17 amino acids.

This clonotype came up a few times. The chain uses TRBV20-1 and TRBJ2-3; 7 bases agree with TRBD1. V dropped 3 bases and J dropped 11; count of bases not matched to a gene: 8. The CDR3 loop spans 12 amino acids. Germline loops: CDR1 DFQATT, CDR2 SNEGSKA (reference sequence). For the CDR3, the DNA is TGCAGTGCTAGGAGGGGGCCGAATGAGCAGTATTTT. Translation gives CSARRGPNEQYF.

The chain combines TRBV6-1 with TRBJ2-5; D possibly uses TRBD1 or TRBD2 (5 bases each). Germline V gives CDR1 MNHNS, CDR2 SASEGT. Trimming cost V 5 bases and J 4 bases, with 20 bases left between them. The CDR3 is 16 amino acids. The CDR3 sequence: CASSPRIALGTETQYF. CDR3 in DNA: TGTGCCAGCAGTCCCAGGATTGCGCTGGGGACAGAGACCCAGTACTTC.

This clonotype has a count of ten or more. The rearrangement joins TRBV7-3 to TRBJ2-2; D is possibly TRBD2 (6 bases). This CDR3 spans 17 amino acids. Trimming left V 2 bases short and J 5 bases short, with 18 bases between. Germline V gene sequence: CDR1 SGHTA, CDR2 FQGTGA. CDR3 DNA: TGTGCCAGCAGCTTACAAGCTGGAGGGGTCCAAACCGGGGAGCTGTTTTTT. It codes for CASSLQAGGVQTGELFF. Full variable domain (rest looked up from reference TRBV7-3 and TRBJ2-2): GAGVSQTPSNKVTEKGKYVELRCDPISGHTALYWYRQSLGQGPEFLIYFQGTGAADDSGLPNDRFFAVRPEGSVSTLKIQRTERGDSAVYLCASSLQAGGVQTGELFFGEGSRLTVL.

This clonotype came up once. The CDR3 sequence is CATSDLSGSGEKLFF. The CDR3, as DNA: TGTGCCACCAGTGATTTGTCGGGGTCGGGTGAAAAACTGTTTTTT. The genes are TRBV24-1 and TRBJ1-4; no firm D call. Trimming took 0 bases from V and 7 from J, leaving 11 bases between them. This CDR3 is 15 amino acids long. Germline assignment: CDR1 KGHDR and CDR2 SFDVKD.

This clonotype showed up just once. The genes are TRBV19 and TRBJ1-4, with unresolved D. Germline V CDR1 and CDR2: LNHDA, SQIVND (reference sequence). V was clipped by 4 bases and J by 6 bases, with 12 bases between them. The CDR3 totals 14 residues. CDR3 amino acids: CASSTLLADEKLFF. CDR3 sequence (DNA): TGTGCCAGTAGTACTCTACTGGCGGATGAAAAACTGTTTTTT.

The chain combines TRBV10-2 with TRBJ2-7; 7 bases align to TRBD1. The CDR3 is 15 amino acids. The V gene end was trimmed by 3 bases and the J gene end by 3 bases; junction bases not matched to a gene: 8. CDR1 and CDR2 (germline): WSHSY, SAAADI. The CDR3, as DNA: TGCGCCAGCAGTGAAGGGACAGTCGACCTCTACGAGCAGTACTTC. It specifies CASSEGTVDLYEQYF.

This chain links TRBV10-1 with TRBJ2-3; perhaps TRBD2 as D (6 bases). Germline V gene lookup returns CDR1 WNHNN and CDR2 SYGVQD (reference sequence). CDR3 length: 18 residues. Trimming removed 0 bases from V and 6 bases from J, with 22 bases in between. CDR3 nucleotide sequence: TGCGCCAGCAGTGAGTCGGCGGGGCAAGATGGGATGATGGATACGCAGTATTTT. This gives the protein CASSESAGQDGMMDTQYF.

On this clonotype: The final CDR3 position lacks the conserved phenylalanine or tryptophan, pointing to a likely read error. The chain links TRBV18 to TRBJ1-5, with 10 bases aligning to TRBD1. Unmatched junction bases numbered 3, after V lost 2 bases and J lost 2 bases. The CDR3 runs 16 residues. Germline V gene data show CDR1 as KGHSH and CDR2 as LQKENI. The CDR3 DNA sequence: TGTGCCAGCTCACCAACCGGGACAGGGGGCAATCAGCCCCAGCATTCT. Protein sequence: CASSPTGTGGNQPQHS.

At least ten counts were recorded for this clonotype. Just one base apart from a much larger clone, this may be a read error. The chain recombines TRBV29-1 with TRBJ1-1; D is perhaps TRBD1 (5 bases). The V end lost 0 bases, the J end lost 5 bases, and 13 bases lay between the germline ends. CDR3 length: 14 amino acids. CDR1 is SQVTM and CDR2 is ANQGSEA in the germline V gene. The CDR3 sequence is CSVEDEGGGTEAFF. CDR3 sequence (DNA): TGCAGCGTTGAAGATGAGGGCGGGGGGACTGAAGCTTTCTTT.

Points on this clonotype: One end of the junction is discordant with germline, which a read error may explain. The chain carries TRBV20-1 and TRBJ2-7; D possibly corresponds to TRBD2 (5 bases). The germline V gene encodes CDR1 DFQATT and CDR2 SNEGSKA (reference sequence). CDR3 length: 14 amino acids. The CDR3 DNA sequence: TGCAGTGCTAGAGCCGCCGTGGCGACCGGGGAGCTGTACTTC. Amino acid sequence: CSARAAVATGELYF.

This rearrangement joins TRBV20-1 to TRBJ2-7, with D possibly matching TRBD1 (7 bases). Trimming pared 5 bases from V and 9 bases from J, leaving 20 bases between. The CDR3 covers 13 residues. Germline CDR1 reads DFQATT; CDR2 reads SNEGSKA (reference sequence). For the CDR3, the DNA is TGCAGTGCTCGTCCAGACAGGGAGGCGGGGCAGTACGTC. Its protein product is CSARPDREAGQYV.

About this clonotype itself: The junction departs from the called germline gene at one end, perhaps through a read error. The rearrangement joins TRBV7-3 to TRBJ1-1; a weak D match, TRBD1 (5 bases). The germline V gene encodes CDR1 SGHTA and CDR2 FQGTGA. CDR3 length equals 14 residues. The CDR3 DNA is TGTGCCAGCAGCCCGGGACTGGTGAACACGGAAGCTTTCTTT. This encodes CASSPGLVNTEAFF.

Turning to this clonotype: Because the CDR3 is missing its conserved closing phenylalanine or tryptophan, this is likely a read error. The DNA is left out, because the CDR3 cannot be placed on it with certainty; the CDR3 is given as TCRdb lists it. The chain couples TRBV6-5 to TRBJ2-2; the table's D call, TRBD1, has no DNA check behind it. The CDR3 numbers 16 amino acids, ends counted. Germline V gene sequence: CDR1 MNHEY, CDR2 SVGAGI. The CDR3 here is CASSYGQGEEHRGAVV.

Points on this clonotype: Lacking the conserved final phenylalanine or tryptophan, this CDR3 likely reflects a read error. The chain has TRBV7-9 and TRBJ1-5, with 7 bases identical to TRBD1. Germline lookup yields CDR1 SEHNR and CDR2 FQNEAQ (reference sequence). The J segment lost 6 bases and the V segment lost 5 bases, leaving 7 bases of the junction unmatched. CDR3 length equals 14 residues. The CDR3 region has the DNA TGTGCCAGCAGCCTGACAGGGTTGGCTCAGCCCCAGCATCCT. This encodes CASSLTGLAQPQHP.

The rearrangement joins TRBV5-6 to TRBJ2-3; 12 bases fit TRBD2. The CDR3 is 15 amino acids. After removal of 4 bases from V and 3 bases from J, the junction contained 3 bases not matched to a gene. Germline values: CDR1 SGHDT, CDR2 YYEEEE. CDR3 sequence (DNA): TGTGCCAGCAGCACCGGGACTAGCGGGACAGATACGCAGTATTTT. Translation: CASSTGTSGTDTQYF.

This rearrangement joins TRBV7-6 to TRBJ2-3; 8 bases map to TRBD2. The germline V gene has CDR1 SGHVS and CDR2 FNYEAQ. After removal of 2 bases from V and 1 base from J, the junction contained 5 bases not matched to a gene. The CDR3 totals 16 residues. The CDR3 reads CASSLPPGLGTDTQYF. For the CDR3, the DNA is TGTGCCAGCAGCTTACCACCGGGACTAGGCACAGATACGCAGTATTTT.